The next 3 T cell receptor beta chains were all read from a single sample in a study of blood T cell repertoires in COVID-19 (dated by TCRdb to about 2020). Library method: the immunoSEQ multiplex PCR assay. TCRdb carries this immuneACCESS record with in-frame sequences only. Its versions omit some clonotypes, under half of them owing to an unresolved V gene in the studies checked, with the rest unexplained. The sample contains roughly 300,000 clones, just over 90% of them found a single time. About 2.2% of the sample lies in the top ten. The sequenced material came from peripheral blood. The source of these receptors is a woman aged 25 to 39 with COVID-19, enrolled during active disease.

V usage is TRBV7-8 and J usage is TRBJ2-3; D gene uncertain. The CDR3 spans 13 residues. Germline assignment: CDR1 SGHVS and CDR2 FQNEAQ. The V end was cut by 1 base, the J end by 3 bases, with 5 bases between. The CDR3 sequence: CASSLDLTDTQYF. The CDR3 DNA is TGTGCCAGCAGCTTAGATCTTACAGATACGCAGTATTTT.

This clone was found once. This chain links TRBV18 with TRBJ1-6, with 7 bases identical to TRBD1. The CDR3 contains 15 residues. After removal of 2 bases from V and 7 bases from J, the junction contained 5 bases not matched to a gene. Germline V CDR1 and CDR2: KGHSH, LQKENI. The CDR3, as DNA: TGTGCCAGCTCACCAGCCGGGACAGAAAATTCACCCCTCCACTTT. This encodes CASSPAGTENSPLHF.

The V gene is TRBV3-1 (or the pseudogene TRBV3-2), the J gene TRBJ2-1; tentative D call: TRBD2 (6 bases). CDR3 size: 13 residues. Germline V gene sequence: CDR1 LGHDT, CDR2 YNNKEL (reference sequence). V gave up 0 bases and J gave up 9 bases, with 9 bases separating them. Here the CDR3 reads CASSQDYGGEQFF. In DNA, the CDR3 is TGTGCCAGCAGCCAAGATTACGGGGGTGAGCAGTTCTTC.